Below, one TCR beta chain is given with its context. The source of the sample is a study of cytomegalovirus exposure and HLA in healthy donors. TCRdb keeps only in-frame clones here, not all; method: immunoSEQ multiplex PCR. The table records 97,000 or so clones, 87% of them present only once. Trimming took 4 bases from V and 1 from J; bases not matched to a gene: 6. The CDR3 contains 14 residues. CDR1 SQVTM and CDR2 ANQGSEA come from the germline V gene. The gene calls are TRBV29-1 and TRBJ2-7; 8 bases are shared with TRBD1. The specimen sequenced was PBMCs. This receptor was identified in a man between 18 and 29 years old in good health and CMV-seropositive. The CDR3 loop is CSVGGYRGSYEQYF. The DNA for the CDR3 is TGCAGCGTTGGCGGTTACAGGGGGTCCTACGAGCAGTACTTC.